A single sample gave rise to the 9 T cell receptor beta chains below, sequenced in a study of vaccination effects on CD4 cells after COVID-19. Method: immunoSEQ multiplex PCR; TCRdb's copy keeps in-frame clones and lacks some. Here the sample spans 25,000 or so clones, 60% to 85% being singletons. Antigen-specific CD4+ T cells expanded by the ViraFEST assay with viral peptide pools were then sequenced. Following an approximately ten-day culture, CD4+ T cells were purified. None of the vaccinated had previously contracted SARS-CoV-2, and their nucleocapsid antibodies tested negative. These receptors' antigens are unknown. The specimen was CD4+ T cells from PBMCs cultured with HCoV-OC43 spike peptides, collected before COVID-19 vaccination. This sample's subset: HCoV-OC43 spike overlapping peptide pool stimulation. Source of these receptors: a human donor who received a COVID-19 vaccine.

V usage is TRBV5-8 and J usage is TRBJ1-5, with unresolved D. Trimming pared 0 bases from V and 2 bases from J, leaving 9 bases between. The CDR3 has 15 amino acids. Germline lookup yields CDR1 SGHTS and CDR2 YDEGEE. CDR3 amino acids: CASSLELGGNQPQHF. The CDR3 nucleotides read TGTGCCAGCAGCTTGGAACTCGGGGGCAATCAGCCCCAGCATTTT.

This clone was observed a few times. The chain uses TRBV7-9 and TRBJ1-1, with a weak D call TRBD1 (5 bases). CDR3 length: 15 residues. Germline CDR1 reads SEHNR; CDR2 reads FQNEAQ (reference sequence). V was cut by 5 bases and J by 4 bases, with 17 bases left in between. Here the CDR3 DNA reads TGTGCCAGCAGCCCAGTTACCCCTGGGGCCACTGAAGCTTTCTTT. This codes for CASSPVTPGATEAFF. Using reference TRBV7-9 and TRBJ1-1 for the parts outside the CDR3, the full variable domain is DTGVSQNPRHKITKRGQNVTFRCDPISEHNRLYWYRQTLGQGPEFLTYFQNEAQLEKSRLLSDRFSAERPKGSFSTLEIQRTEQGDSAMYLCASSPVTPGATEAFFGQGTRLTVV.

The CDR3 nucleotides read TGTGCCAGCTCACCTGATAGCAATCAGCCCCAGCATTTT. Its translation: CASSPDSNQPQHF. J is TRBJ1-5 and V is TRBV18, with unresolved D. CDR1 and CDR2 from the germline V gene are KGHSH and LQKENI. V was trimmed by 3 bases and J by 0 bases, leaving 3 bases between them. The CDR3 sequence is 13 residues long.

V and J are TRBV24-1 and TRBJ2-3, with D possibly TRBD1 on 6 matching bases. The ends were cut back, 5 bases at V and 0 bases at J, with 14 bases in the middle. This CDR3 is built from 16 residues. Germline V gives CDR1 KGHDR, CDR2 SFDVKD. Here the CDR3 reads CATSAIGRGSTDTQYF. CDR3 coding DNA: TGTGCCACCAGTGCTATAGGCAGGGGTAGCACAGATACGCAGTATTTT.

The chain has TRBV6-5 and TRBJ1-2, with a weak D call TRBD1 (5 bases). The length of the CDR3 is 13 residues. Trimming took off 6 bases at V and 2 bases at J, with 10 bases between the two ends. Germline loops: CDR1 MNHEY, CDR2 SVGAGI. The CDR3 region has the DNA TGTGCCAGCAGGATCGACAGAAACTATGGCTACACCTTC. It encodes CASRIDRNYGYTF.

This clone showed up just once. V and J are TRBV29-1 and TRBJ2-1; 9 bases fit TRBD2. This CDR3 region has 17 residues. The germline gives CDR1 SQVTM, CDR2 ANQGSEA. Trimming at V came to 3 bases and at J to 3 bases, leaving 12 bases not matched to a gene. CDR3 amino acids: CSVEERGGRALYNEQFF. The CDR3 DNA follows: TGCAGCGTTGAGGAGCGAGGCGGGAGGGCCCTCTACAATGAGCAGTTCTTC.

CDR3 in amino acids: CASSRSYNLPQETQYF. The CDR3 nucleotides are TGTGCCAGCAGTCGAAGCTATAACCTCCCCCAAGAGACCCAGTACTTC. This chain uses TRBV6-6 with TRBJ2-5; D is undetermined. Trimming took 5 bases from V and 1 from J, leaving 17 bases between them. The CDR3 is 16 residues long. In germline, CDR1 is MNHNY, CDR2 SVGAGI (reference sequence).

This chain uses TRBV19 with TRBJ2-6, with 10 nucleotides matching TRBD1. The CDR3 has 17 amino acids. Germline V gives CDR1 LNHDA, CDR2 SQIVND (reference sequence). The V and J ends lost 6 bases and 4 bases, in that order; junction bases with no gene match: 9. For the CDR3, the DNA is TGTGCCAGTAGCCAAAGGGACAGGGGTTCGGGGGCCAACGTCCTGACTTTC. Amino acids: CASSQRDRGSGANVLTF.

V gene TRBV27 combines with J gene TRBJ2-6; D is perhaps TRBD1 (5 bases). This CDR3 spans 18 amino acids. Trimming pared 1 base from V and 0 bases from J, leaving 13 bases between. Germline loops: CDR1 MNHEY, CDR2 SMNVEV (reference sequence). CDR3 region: CASSLLGDYISGANVLTF. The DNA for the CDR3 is TGTGCCAGCAGTTTATTAGGGGATTACATCTCTGGGGCCAACGTCCTGACTTTC.